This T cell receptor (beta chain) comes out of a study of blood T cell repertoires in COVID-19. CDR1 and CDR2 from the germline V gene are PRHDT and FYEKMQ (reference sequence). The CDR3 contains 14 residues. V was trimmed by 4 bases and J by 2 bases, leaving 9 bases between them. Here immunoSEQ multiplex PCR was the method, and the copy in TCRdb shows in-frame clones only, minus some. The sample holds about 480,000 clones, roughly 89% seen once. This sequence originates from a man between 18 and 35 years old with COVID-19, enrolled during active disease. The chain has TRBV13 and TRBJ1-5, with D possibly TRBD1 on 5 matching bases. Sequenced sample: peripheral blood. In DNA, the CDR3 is TGTGCCAGCAGCTCCCCGGGGGGCAATCAGCCCCAGCATTTT. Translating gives CASSSPGGNQPQHF. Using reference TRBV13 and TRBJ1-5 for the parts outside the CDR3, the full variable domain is AAGVIQSPRHLIKEKRETATLKCYPIPRHDTVYWYQQGPGQDPQFLISFYEKMQSDKGSIPDRFSAQQFSDYHSELNMSSLELGDSALYFCASSSPGGNQPQHFGDGTRLSIL.